The sequence of this T cell receptor beta chain was determined in a study of cytomegalovirus exposure and HLA in healthy donors. Overall study results and limits: A later examination showed that TCR association rates differed by HLA locus, with DRB1 most and HLA-C fewest. In vitro testing confirmed three CMV-associated chains as specific for CMV antigens.

PCR used 60 Vbeta primers and 13 Jbeta primers. Only in-frame clones appear in the TCRdb table, and some are missing; sequencing was by immunoSEQ multiplex PCR. The sample shows 150,000 to 200,000 clones, around 78% of them seen only once. This CDR3 contains 14 residues. J gave up 4 bases and V 5 bases, and 5 bases lay outside the gene matches. CDR1 and CDR2 from the germline V gene are SGHTA and FQGNSA. At collection, donors were nominally healthy, but unrecorded immune exposures were probable. This clone appeared a single time. Its antigen remains unidentified. This sequence originates from a woman in her thirties or forties in good health and CMV-seronegative. Sequenced sample: PBMCs. This rearrangement joins TRBV7-2 to TRBJ2-1, with 7 bases identical to TRBD1. The CDR3 is CASSTEGQYNEQFF. Written as DNA, the CDR3 is TGTGCCAGCAGCACAGAGGGACAGTACAATGAGCAGTTCTTC.